This T cell receptor beta chain appears in the sequencing data of a study of T cells in Graves' hyperthyroidism and ophthalmopathy. The wider study: It was at initial diagnosis, before any treatment, that peripheral blood was collected.

This clonotype was seen repeatedly, ten times or more. Trimming shortened V by 6 bases and J by 2 bases, and 10 bases separated the two germline ends. CDR3 length equals 13 residues. Stable hyperthyroidism: no ophthalmopathy progression over 18 months of follow-up. PBMCs were sourced from 9 to 10 ml fresh peripheral blood. RNA transcripts gave rise to amplified TCR beta CDR3 regions. Researchers ran a first-round RT-PCR on the TCR CDR3 using the HTBI primer set. TCRdb used MiXCR to reprocess the multiplex PCR reads, holding one entry per CDR3 protein. The sample yields under 550,000 distinct CDR3 sequences, 12% to 15% seen once.

This chain links TRBV12-3 or TRBV12-4 with TRBJ1-2; tentative D call: TRBD1 (6 bases). The sequence derives from a woman aged 18 to 35 with Graves' hyperthyroidism. Sample: blood. In DNA form, the CDR3 reads TGTGCCAGCAGGGGGACACTGAACTATGGCTACACCTTC. Amino acids: CASRGTLNYGYTF.